Detailed here is one TCR beta chain. This specimen belongs to a study of blood T cell repertoires in COVID-19. The V gene's germline CDR1 is LNHDA and CDR2 SQIVND (reference sequence). Trimming stripped 6 bases from V and 1 base from J, with 15 bases between. This CDR3 has 16 residues. Generated by immunoSEQ multiplex PCR, the TCRdb table keeps only in-frame clones and is missing some. The sample holds hundreds of thousands of clones, about 87% seen once. The sample was peripheral blood. This sequence originates from a human donor in a cohort sampled during active COVID-19. The rearrangement joins TRBV19 to TRBJ2-2; weak D call: TRBD1 (5 bases). CDR3 sequence (DNA): TGTGCCAGTAGGTTGACAGATCCATTGAACACCGGGGAGCTGTTTTTT. This sequence encodes CASRLTDPLNTGELFF.